The entry below gives a single TCR beta chain sequence along with its context. Trimming left V 0 bases short and J 2 bases short, with 15 bases between. This CDR3 comprises 16 residues. Germline V gene data show CDR1 as SGHRS and CDR2 as YFSETQ. The source of the sample is a study of blood T cell repertoires in COVID-19. Study-wide background: The cDNA or gDNA used as material had been derived from T cells, B-cell-depleted T cells, or PBMCs.

As handled by the study authors: Nucleated cell number was recorded as an estimate derived from reference gene primer amplification. The repertoire was sequenced with immunoSEQ multiplex PCR; TCRdb's copy has only in-frame clones and lacks some. The V and J calls and clone size were taken over from that table, and D and trimming were inferred from the DNA. The data show 300,000 to 400,000 clones, more than 75% seen once. The sample consisted of PBMCs or T cells enriched from blood (not recorded which). The V gene is TRBV5-1, the J gene TRBJ2-7; D might be TRBD1 (6 bases). This TCR came from a woman in her 30s with acute COVID-19. The CDR3 sequence: CASSLAQGSFAYEQYF. CDR3 DNA: TGCGCCAGCAGCTTGGCTCAGGGGAGTTTCGCCTACGAGCAGTACTTC.